This T cell receptor (beta chain) comes out of a study of T-cell reconstitution after alpha-beta-depleted transplantation in children. The CDR3 extends over 15 amino acids. Germline assignment: CDR1 DFQATT and CDR2 SNEGSKA (reference sequence). The V and J ends lost 5 bases and 0 bases respectively, with 16 bases between them. Regarding the study as a whole: Certain patients had high TCRbeta diversity at day 60, and it came from recipient T cells and thymic progenitors that survived. There were reportedly several hundred expanded graft clones from which alpha-beta T cells came about two months after transplant.

Details on this clonotype: No antigen is known for it.

It was with unique molecular identifiers that the TCRbeta library was prepared. TCRdb re-called the PCR reads through MiXCR, storing one row per CDR3 protein. The table lists around 78,000 distinct CDR3 sequences, 12% to 15% of them singletons. The chain carries TRBV20-1 and TRBJ1-1; tentative D call: TRBD1 (6 bases). The receptor was derived from a male patient between 2 and 10 years old who had a stem cell transplant for acute lymphoblastic leukemia, so the T cells may come from the graft donor. The material was PBMCs, mostly from graft donor cells, obtained 180 days after TCRalphabeta/CD19-depleted stem cell transplant. CDR3 protein: CSAPETGGMNTEAFF. CDR3 nucleotides: TGCAGTGCTCCGGAGACAGGTGGGATGAACACTGAAGCTTTCTTT.